The source of this T cell receptor beta chain is a study of early T cells in non-severe SARS-CoV-2 infection. Study overall: Whole-blood bulk RNA, unsorted, was sequenced, and chains were unpaired. General study findings and limits: The study's VDJdb matching favored anti-spike CD8 responses and missed private and CD4 specificities.

This clonotype was recorded at least ten times. Its antigen is unknown. Individual cDNA molecules carried attached unique molecular identifiers. TCRdb reprocessed the 5' RACE reads via MiXCR and lists one record per CDR3 protein. The repertoire holds some 40,000 distinct CDR3 sequences, with over 3.5% as singletons. Germline V gene data show CDR1 as SGHDT and CDR2 as YYEEEE. The length of the CDR3 is 13 residues. Trimming shortened V by 1 base and J by 4 bases, and 8 bases separated the two germline ends. This rearrangement joins TRBV5-6 to TRBJ2-5; D is uncertain. This receptor was identified in an adult who was a healthcare worker with PCR-confirmed SARS-CoV-2 infection or an uninfected control (not recorded which). Sample: whole blood. The CDR3 region is CASSLRTGETQYF. The CDR3 DNA follows: TGTGCCAGCAGCTTGAGGACGGGAGAGACCCAGTACTTC.